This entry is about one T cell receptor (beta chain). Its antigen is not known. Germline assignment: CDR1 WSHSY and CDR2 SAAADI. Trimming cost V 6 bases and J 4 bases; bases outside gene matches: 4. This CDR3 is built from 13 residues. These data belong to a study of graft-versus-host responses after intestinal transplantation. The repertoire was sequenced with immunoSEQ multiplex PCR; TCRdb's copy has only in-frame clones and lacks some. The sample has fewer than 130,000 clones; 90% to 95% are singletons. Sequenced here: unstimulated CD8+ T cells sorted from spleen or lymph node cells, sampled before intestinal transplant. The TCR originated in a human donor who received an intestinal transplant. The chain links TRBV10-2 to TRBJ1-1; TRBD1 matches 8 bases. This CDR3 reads CASRDTGGTEAFF. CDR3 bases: TGCGCCAGCAGAGATACAGGGGGCACTGAAGCTTTCTTT.